One T cell receptor (beta chain) is described in this entry. This sample is part of a study of blood T cell repertoires in COVID-19. At the level of the study: The study drew acute and convalescent COVID-19 samples from the United States, Italy and Spain. PBMCs, B-cell-depleted T cells, or T cells provided the cDNA or gDNA that made up the material.

Original analysis: Reference gene primer amplification yielded estimated nucleated cell counts. The data were produced by immunoSEQ multiplex PCR, yet TCRdb's version contains in-frame clones alone and is incomplete. V and J calls and clone size are those listed in that table; D and trimming were worked out from the DNA. The sample consists of over 55,000 clones, around four fifths of them appearing once. Germline assignment: CDR1 SNHLY and CDR2 FYNNEI. Trimming shortened V by 8 bases and J by 11 bases, and 21 bases separated the two germline ends. This CDR3 spans 13 amino acids. This chain connects TRBV2 to TRBJ1-2, with D perhaps TRBD1 (5 bases). This TCR derives from a human donor in a cohort sampled during active COVID-19. Sequenced input: peripheral blood. This chain's CDR3 is CASRLTETAGYTF. The CDR3 bases are TGTGCCAGCCGATTAACCGAGACAGCCGGATACACCTTC.